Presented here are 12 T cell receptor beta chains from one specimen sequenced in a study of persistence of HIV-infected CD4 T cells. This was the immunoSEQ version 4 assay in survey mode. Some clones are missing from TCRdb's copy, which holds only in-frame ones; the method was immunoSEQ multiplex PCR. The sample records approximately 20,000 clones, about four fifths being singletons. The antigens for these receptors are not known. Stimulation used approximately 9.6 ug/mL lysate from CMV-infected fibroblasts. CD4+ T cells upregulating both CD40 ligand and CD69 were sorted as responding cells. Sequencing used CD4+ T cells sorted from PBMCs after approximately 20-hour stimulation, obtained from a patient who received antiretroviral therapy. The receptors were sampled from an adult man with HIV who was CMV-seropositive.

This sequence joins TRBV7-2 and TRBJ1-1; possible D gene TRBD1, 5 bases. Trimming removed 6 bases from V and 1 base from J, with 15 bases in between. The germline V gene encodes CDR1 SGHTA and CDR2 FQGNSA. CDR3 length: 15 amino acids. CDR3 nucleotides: TGTGCCAGCAGTCGTAGGGGAGGTAGGAACACTGAAGCTTTCTTT. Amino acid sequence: CASSRRGGRNTEAFF. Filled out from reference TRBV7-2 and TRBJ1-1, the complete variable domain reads GAGVSQSPSNKVTEKGKDVELRCDPISGHTALYWYRQSLGQGLEFLIYFQGNSAPDKSGLPSDRFSAERTGGSVSTLTIQRTQQEDSAVYLCASSRRGGRNTEAFFGQGTRLTVV.

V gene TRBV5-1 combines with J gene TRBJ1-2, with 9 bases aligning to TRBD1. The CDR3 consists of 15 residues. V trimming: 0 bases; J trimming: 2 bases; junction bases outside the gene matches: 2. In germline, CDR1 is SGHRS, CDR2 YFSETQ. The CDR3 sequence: CASSLGGQGNYGYTF. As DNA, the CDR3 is TGCGCCAGCAGCTTGGGTGGACAGGGGAACTATGGCTACACCTTC.

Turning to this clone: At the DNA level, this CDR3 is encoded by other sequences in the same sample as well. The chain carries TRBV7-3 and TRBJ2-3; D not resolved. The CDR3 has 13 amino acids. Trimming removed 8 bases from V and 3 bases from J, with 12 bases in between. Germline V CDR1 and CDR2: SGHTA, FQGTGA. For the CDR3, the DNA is TGTGCCAGCTCCCTTGTTCCGACAGATACGCAGTATTTT. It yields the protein CASSLVPTDTQYF.

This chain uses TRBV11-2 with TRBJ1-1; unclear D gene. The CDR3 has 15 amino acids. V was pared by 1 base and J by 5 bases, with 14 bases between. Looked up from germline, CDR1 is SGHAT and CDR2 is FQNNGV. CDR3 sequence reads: CASSLAERGLTEAFF. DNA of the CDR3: TGTGCCAGCAGCTTAGCCGAAAGAGGGTTGACTGAAGCTTTCTTT.

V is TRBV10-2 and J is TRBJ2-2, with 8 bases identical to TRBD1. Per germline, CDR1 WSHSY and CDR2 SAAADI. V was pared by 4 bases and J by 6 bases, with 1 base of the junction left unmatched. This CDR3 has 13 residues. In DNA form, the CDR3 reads TGCGCCAGCAGTGCCAGGGGGCCCGGGGAGCTGTTTTTT. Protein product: CASSARGPGELFF.

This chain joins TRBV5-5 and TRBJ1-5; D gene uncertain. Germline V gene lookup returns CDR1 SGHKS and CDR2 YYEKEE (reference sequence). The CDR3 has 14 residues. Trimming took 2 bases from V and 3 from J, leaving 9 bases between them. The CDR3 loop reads CASSLTEINQPQHF. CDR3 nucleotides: TGTGCCAGCAGCTTAACAGAGATCAATCAGCCCCAGCATTTT.

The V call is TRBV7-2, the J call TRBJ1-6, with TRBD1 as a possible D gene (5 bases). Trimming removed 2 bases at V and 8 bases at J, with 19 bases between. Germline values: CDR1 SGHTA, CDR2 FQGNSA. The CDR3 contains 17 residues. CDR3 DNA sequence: TGTGCCAGCAGCTTATCAGCGGGGCTCCAAGGGTATTCACCCCTCCACTTT. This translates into CASSLSAGLQGYSPLHF.

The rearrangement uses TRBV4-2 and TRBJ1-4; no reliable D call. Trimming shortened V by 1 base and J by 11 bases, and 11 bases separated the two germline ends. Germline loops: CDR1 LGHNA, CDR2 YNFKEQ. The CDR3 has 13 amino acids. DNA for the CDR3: TGTGCCAGCAGCCAAGCGGGGAGGAGGAAACTGTTTTTT. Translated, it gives CASSQAGRRKLFF.

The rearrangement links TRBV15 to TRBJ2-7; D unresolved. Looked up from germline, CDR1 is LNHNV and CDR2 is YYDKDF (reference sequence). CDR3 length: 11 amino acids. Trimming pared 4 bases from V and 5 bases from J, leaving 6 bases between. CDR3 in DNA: TGTGCCACCAGCACCGATAACGAGCAGTACTTC. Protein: CATSTDNEQYF.

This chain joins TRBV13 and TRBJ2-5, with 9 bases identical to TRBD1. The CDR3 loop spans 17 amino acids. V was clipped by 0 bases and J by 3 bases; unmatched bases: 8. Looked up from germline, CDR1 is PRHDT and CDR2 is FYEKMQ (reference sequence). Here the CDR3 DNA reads TGTGCCAGCAGCTTAGGACCCCCGGGACAGGGTAAAGAGACCCAGTACTTC. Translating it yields CASSLGPPGQGKETQYF.

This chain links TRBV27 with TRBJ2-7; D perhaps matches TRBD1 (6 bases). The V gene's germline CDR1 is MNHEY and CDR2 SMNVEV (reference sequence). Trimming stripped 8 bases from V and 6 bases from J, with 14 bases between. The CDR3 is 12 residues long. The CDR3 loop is CASSQRGSEQYF. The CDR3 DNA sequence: TGTGCCAGCTCTCAGAGGGGGTCCGAGCAGTACTTC.

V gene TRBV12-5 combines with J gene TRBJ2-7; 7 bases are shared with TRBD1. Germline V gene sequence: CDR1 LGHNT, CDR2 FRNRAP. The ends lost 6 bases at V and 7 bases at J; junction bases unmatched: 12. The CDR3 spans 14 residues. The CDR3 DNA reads TGTGCTAGTGGCCGTGGACAGGTACCCTGGGAGCAGTACTTC. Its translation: CASGRGQVPWEQYF.